The rows below give T cell receptor beta chains drawn from one sample of a study of blood T cell repertoires in COVID-19. The repertoire was sequenced with immunoSEQ multiplex PCR; TCRdb's copy has only in-frame clones and lacks some. The repertoire holds about 210,000 clones, about 91% seen once, with 1.5% in the top ten. Input material: peripheral blood. These receptors were taken from a man aged 18 to 30 with active or convalescent COVID-19. Both conserved end residues are part of each CDR3.

CDR3aa	j_gene	v_gene
CASSLGSSQPQHF	TRBJ1-5	TRBV7-9
CASSPTGPNTGELFF	TRBJ2-2	TRBV28
CASSYGLATDTQYF	TRBJ2-3	TRBV6-5
CASSRQNTGELFF	TRBJ2-2	TRBV18
CASSLGGTHSYEQYF	TRBJ2-7	TRBV5-8
CARSQVAGGPLGVGTGELFF	TRBJ2-2	TRBV5-3
CASSLVGTGNTIYF	TRBJ1-3	TRBV5-1
CASSLATGNYGYTF	TRBJ1-2	TRBV7-8
CSASPGAGKNIQYF	TRBJ2-4	TRBV20-1
CASSLDQGRSYGYTF	TRBJ1-2	TRBV5-6
CASQPRGAAYEQYF	TRBJ2-7	TRBV19
CASSDRGTGGYTF	TRBJ1-2	TRBV7-9
CASSSSEERHLQYF	TRBJ2-5	TRBV13
CASSLAGQGPGYTF	TRBJ1-2	TRBV5-4
CASSTSSGTSFATQYF	TRBJ2-5	TRBV18
CASSLVYSYEQYF	TRBJ2-7	TRBV27
CAWSVRGRIQETQYF	TRBJ2-5	TRBV30
CASSEVGRGPEAFF	TRBJ1-1	TRBV25-1
CASSFWRARNTEAFF	TRBJ1-1	TRBV5-6
CASAHRAGQPQHF	TRBJ1-5	TRBV11-2
CASSPRQGMDSPLHF	TRBJ1-6	TRBV5-4
CASMGEEANYGYTF	TRBJ1-2	TRBV28
CASSVGDTEQYF	TRBJ2-7	TRBV9
CASSLRDTSGELFF	TRBJ2-2	TRBV5-6
CASSPGESTTNTGELFF	TRBJ2-2	TRBV11-3
CAWRDRGQETQYF	TRBJ2-5	TRBV30
CASNRNENRDSNTGELFF	TRBJ2-2	TRBV5-1
CASIISMNTEAFF	TRBJ1-1	TRBV12-3/TRBV12-4
CASRLKEKLFF	TRBJ1-4	TRBV28
CASSPFGRASGASYNEQFF	TRBJ2-1	TRBV28
CASSQGGQGALWTEAFF	TRBJ1-1	TRBV14
CASSFVSRTGELFF	TRBJ2-2	TRBV5-1
CASSPGGLRNEKLFF	TRBJ1-4	TRBV3-1/TRBV3-2
CASSVAMGESTQYF	TRBJ2-5	TRBV9
CASGTARQPQHF	TRBJ1-5	TRBV6-6
CASSAPDLGEQYF	TRBJ2-7	TRBV9
CASSPGSAAYEQYF	TRBJ2-7	TRBV5-4
CASSLGQGITDTQYF	TRBJ2-3	TRBV5-4
CASRNRVNEQYF	TRBJ2-7	TRBV27
CAWSQGLAGVWTQYF	TRBJ2-5	TRBV30
CATQWPVGGETQYF	TRBJ2-5	TRBV28
CASSRGISSTQYF	TRBJ2-5	TRBV11-2
CASTQGNNQPQHF	TRBJ1-5	TRBV19
CASSSETGRISTDTQYF	TRBJ2-3	TRBV5-4
CASSLVGGSPTDTQYF	TRBJ2-3	TRBV11-1
CASSVLSAGTNTGELFF	TRBJ2-2	TRBV9
CASSYRVREQFF	TRBJ2-1	TRBV12-3/TRBV12-4
CATNRDRGHYGYTF	TRBJ1-2	TRBV15
CASEGPMNEKLFF	TRBJ1-4	TRBV19